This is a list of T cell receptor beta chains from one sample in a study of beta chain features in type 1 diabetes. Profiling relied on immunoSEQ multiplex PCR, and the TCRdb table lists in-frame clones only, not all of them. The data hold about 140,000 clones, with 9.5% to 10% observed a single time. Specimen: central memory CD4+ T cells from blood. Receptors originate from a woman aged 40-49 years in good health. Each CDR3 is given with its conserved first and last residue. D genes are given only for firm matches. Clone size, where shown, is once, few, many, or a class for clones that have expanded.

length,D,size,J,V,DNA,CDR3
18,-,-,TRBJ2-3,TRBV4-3,TGCGCCAGCAGCCAAGATCCCCTAGCTACCAGCCGCAGGGATACGCAGTATTTT,CASSQDPLATSRRDTQYF
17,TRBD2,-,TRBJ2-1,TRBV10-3,TGTGCCATCAGAGGACTAGCGGGTACTACTAGGGACAATGAGCAGTTCTTC,CAIRGLAGTTRDNEQFF
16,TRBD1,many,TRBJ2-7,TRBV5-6,TGTGCCAGCAGCCCGGGACAGGGGGCTTATGGCTACGAGCAGTACTTC,CASSPGQGAYGYEQYF
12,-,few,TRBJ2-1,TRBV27,TGTGCCAGCAGTTCCGTCTACAATGAGCAGTTCTTC,CASSSVYNEQFF
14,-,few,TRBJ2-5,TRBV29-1,TGCAGCGTTGACCCTAGCTCGGTTAAAGAGACCCAGTACTTC,CSVDPSSVKETQYF
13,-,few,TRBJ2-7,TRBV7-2,TGTGCCAGCAGCTTGCGGGTCCACTACGAGCAGTACTTC,CASSLRVHYEQYF
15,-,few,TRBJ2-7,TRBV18,TGTGCCAGCTCACCACCGGGGAGGGGGGGATACGAGCAGTACTTC,CASSPPGRGGYEQYF
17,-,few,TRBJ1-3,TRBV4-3,TGCGCCAGCAGCCAAGAGGCGGCCCTGAGCTCTGGAAACACCATATATTTT,CASSQEAALSSGNTIYF
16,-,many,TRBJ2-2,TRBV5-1,TGCGCCAGCAGCTTGACCAGGGGGGAGAACACCGGGGAGCTGTTTTTT,CASSLTRGENTGELFF
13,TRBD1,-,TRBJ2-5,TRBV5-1,TGCGCCAGCAGCCTGCAGGGGGCAGAGACCCAGTACTTC,CASSLQGAETQYF
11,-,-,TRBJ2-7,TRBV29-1,TGCAGCGTTGATAATACAGACGAGCAGTACTTC,CSVDNTDEQYF
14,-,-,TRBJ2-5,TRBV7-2,TGTGCCAGCAGCAAGGACACCTTTCAAGAGACCCAGTACTTC,CASSKDTFQETQYF
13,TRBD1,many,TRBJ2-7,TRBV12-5,TGTGCTAGTGGTTTGGGGGACAGCTACGAGCAGTACTTC,CASGLGDSYEQYF
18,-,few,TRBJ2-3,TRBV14,TGTGCCAGCAGCCAGAGTGGACTGTCGTGGGTTGGGACAGATACGCAGTATTTT,CASSQSGLSWVGTDTQYF
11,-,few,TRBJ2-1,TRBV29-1,TGCAGCGCCACCCCCAGCAATGAGCAGTTCTTC,CSATPSNEQFF
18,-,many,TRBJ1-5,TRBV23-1,TGCGCCAGCAGTCAAAAGGCGTGGGAGTGGAATAGCAATCAGCCCCAGCATTTT,CASSQKAWEWNSNQPQHF
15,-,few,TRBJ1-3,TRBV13,TGTGCCAGCAGCTTGGGCAGCCCTATAGTAGACACCATATATTTT,CASSLGSPIVDTIYF
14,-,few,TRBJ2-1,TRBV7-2,TGTGCCAGCAGCTTCCGGGACTCTTACAATGAGCAGTTCTTC,CASSFRDSYNEQFF
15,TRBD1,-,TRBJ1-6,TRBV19,TGTGCCAGTAGTAGGCCGGACAGGGAAAATTCACCCCTCCACTTT,CASSRPDRENSPLHF
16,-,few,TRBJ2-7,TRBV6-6,TGTGCCAGCAGCCTAGGGGGAAGCAGGGCTCTCTACGAGCAGTACTTC,CASSLGGSRALYEQYF
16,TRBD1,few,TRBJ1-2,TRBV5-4,TGTGCCAGCAGCTTGGCTGGGCGGACAGGGCAGTATGGCTACACCTTC,CASSLAGRTGQYGYTF
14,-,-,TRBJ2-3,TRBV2,TGTGCCAGCAGTAGCGGAACTAGCACAGATACGCAGTATTTT,CASSSGTSTDTQYF
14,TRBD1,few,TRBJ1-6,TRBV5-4,TGTGCCAGCAAACCTTGGGACAGGGTTTCACCCCTCCACTTT,CASKPWDRVSPLHF
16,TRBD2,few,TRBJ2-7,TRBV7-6,TGTGCCAGCAGCCCCACCCTAGGACTAGCGAGTTACGAGCAGTACTTC,CASSPTLGLASYEQYF
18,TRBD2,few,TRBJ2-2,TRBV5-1,TGCGCCAGCAGCTTGGGGACTAGCGGGGGGACGAACACCGGGGAGCTGTTTTTT,CASSLGTSGGTNTGELFF
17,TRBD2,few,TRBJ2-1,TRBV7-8,TGTGCCAGCAGCTTAGCCCGAAGACTAGCGCCTAACAATGAGCAGTTCTTC,CASSLARRLAPNNEQFF
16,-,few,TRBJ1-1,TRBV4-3,TGCGCCAGCAGCCAAGAAAGGGGTTCTGGGGCCACTGAAGCTTTCTTT,CASSQERGSGATEAFF
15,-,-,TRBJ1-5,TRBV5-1,TGCGCCAGCAGCTTGGATTCAGGGCACAATCAGCCCCAGCATTTT,CASSLDSGHNQPQHF
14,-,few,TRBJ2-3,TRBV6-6,TGTGCCAGCAGCCCGAGTTTAGTTGCAGATACGCAGTATTTT,CASSPSLVADTQYF
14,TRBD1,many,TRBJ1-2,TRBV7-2,TGTGCCAGCAGACCACAGGGGGCGGACTATGGCTACACCTTC,CASRPQGADYGYTF
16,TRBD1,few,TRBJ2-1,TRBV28,TGTGCCAGCAGACCTACCGGGACAGGCTCCTACAATGAGCAGTTCTTC,CASRPTGTGSYNEQFF
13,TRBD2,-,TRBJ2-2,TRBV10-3,TGTGCCCACGGGGGGGCAAACACCGGGGAGCTGTTTTTT,CAHGGANTGELFF
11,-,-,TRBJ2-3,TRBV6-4,TGTGCCAGCAGGACAGGAGATACGCAGTATTTT,CASRTGDTQYF
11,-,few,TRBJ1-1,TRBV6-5,TGTGCCAGCAGTGCAGGGGTTGAAGCTTTCTTT,CASSAGVEAFF
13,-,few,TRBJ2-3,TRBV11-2,TGTGCCAGCAGCCGAAGCGGGCCAGATACGCAGTATTTT,CASSRSGPDTQYF
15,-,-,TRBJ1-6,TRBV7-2,TGTGCCAGCAAACTTGAGCCGAGAGCCCTTTCACCCCTCCACTTT,CASKLEPRALSPLHF